The 14 T cell receptor beta chains listed next were all sequenced from one sample in a study of Ad26.COV2.S vaccination and SARS-CoV-2 variants. Treatment noted: roughly 18 received Ad26.COV2.S at low or high dose, single or two shots; roughly 5 received placebo; per-sample allocation not given. Day 63 after the first vaccine or placebo injection was the time point for sampling. The assay was immunoSEQ multiplex PCR, and TCRdb's table has in-frame clones only and misses some. Here the sample spans around 300,000 clones, 75% to 90% being singletons. Sample: peripheral blood, taken in a trial of Ad26.COV2.S vaccine versus placebo. The receptor source for this set is a person between 18 and 59 years old who received the Ad26.COV2.S COVID-19 vaccine or a placebo.

As to this clone: An end of the junction does not agree with germline; a read error may underlie this. The chain combines TRBV10-1 with TRBJ2-5, with D possibly called TRBD1 or TRBD2 (5 bases each). This CDR3 is built from 12 residues. Germline lookup yields CDR1 WNHNN and CDR2 SYGVQD (reference sequence). CDR3 in DNA: TGCGCCAACCTCTTGGGGGAAGAGGCCCAGTACTTC. Its translation: CANLLGEEAQYF.

The gene calls are TRBV6-5 and TRBJ2-2; TRBD2 matches 8 bases. This CDR3 is built from 15 residues. Germline CDR1 reads MNHEY; CDR2 reads SVGAGI. V trimming: 0 bases; J trimming: 7 bases; junction bases outside the gene matches: 4. This chain's CDR3 is CASSYSSGSGGELFF. The CDR3 bases are TGTGCCAGCAGTTACTCGAGCGGGAGTGGCGGGGAGCTGTTTTTT.

The chain has TRBV4-1 and TRBJ1-3; D call uncertain. Germline CDR1 MGHRA, CDR2 YSYEKL. The CDR3 length is 17 residues. The V end was cut by 0 bases, the J end by 2 bases, with 14 bases between. The CDR3 region is CASSQEEGISAGNTIYF. The CDR3 DNA sequence: TGCGCCAGCAGCCAAGAAGAGGGCATATCGGCTGGAAACACCATATATTTT.

The V and J genes are TRBV29-1 and TRBJ2-1; possibly TRBD1 or TRBD2 for D (5 bases each). The germline V gene has CDR1 SQVTM and CDR2 ANQGSEA. The germline V and J ends were trimmed by 0 bases and 0 bases, with 12 bases remaining between them. The CDR3 sequence is 16 residues long. CDR3 in amino acids: CSVEEGRPSSYNEQFF. As DNA, the CDR3 is TGCAGCGTTGAAGAGGGACGGCCCAGCTCCTACAATGAGCAGTTCTTC.

The chain combines TRBV4-1 with TRBJ1-5; perhaps TRBD1 as D (6 bases). There are 15 residues in the CDR3. The V and J ends lost 7 bases and 0 bases respectively, with 13 bases between them. Germline V CDR1 and CDR2: MGHRA, YSYEKL. The CDR3 loop is CASTPRDISNQPQHF. The CDR3 region has the DNA TGCGCCAGCACCCCCCGGGACATTAGCAATCAGCCCCAGCATTTT.

CDR3 in amino acids: CASSLAVNSYNEQFF. As DNA, the CDR3 is TGTGCCAGCAGCTTAGCGGTGAACTCCTACAATGAGCAGTTCTTC. The chain combines TRBV7-6 with TRBJ2-1; D remains unclear. V gave up 0 bases and J gave up 0 bases, with 6 bases separating them. The germline V gene encodes CDR1 SGHVS and CDR2 FNYEAQ. The CDR3 is 15 residues long.

The chain joins TRBV2 to TRBJ1-2, with TRBD1 as a possible D gene (5 bases). Germline CDR1 SNHLY, CDR2 FYNNEI. This CDR3 is 14 amino acids long. V lost 1 base to trimming and J lost 6 bases, with 12 bases between them. The CDR3 region has the DNA TGTGCCAGCAGTGAAGGTTGGGGCTTCGATGGCTACACCTTC. Translation: CASSEGWGFDGYTF.

The chain couples TRBV5-4 to TRBJ1-1; TRBD1 might be the D (5 bases). This CDR3 comprises 14 residues. CDR1 SGHNT and CDR2 YYREEE come from the germline V gene (reference sequence). Trimming removed 2 bases from V and 5 bases from J, with 13 bases in between. CDR3 bases: TGTGCCAGCAGCTTAGGAGGACGGGGGACTGAAGCTTTCTTT. Protein product: CASSLGGRGTEAFF.

V and J are TRBV9 and TRBJ2-7; the D gene is possibly TRBD1 (6 bases). The length of the CDR3 is 13 residues. CDR1 is SGDLS and CDR2 is YYNGEE in the germline V gene. Trimming shortened V by 3 bases and J by 3 bases, and 10 bases separated the two germline ends. The CDR3: CASSEGVFYEQYF. DNA for the CDR3: TGTGCCAGCAGCGAGGGGGTTTTCTACGAGCAGTACTTC.

The chain links TRBV7-9 to TRBJ1-4; no clear D. Germline assignment: CDR1 SEHNR and CDR2 FQNEAQ (reference sequence). The V end was cut by 5 bases, the J end by 0 bases, with 16 bases between. CDR3 length equals 17 residues. The CDR3 bases are TGTGCCAGCAGCCCCGTGGGAACCGATGCAACTAATGAAAAACTGTTTTTT. It is translated as CASSPVGTDATNEKLFF.

The rearrangement uses TRBV30 and TRBJ1-1; D unclear. Germline V gene data show CDR1 as GTSNPN and CDR2 as SVGIG (reference sequence). The V gene lost 7 bases and the J gene lost 1 base, with 25 bases spanning the gap. The CDR3 consists of 17 residues. CDR3 bases: TGTGCCTCTACGCCCGGAGTATTAGGGTCCGCGAACACTGAAGCTTTCTTT. The encoded protein is CASTPGVLGSANTEAFF.

This chain uses TRBV4-3 with TRBJ2-1; D gene ambiguous. Trimming took 2 bases from V and 7 from J, leaving 6 bases between them. Looked up from germline, CDR1 is LGHNA and CDR2 is YSLEER. CDR3 length equals 12 residues. CDR3: CASSQYGNEQFF. CDR3 nucleotides: TGCGCCAGCAGCCAATACGGGAATGAGCAGTTCTTC.

This chain links TRBV18 with TRBJ1-3, with TRBD1 as a possible D gene (5 bases). Germline CDR1 KGHSH, CDR2 LQKENI. V was pared by 4 bases and J by 1 base, with 17 bases between. This CDR3 comprises 17 residues. The CDR3 protein is CASSRGVLVGSGNTIYF. The CDR3 region has the DNA TGTGCCAGCTCACGGGGCGTACTCGTGGGGTCTGGAAACACCATATATTTT.

The chain has TRBV18 and TRBJ1-1; unclear D gene. CDR3 size: 15 residues. The V end was cut by 2 bases, the J end by 5 bases, with 15 bases between. Germline V gene data show CDR1 as KGHSH and CDR2 as LQKENI. CDR3 sequence: CASSPGGRVGTEAFF. The CDR3 coding sequence is TGTGCCAGCTCACCAGGCGGGCGGGTTGGGACTGAAGCTTTCTTT.